These 29 T cell receptor beta chains were sequenced from one sample in a study of radiation and T cells in renal cell carcinoma. Here immunoSEQ multiplex PCR was the method, and the copy in TCRdb shows in-frame clones only, minus some. This table holds 30,000 to 40,000 clones, more than 65% found once. Time point defined: blood 4 weeks post-SBRT, at nephrectomy. Treatment meaning: 15 Gy SBRT to primary tumor, nephrectomy 4 weeks later. Sequenced here: blood, sampled from a patient whose treatment included radiotherapy and nephrectomy. The source is a man between 60 and 70 years old with renal cell carcinoma.

This rearrangement joins TRBV7-9 to TRBJ2-1, with D perhaps TRBD2 (6 bases). In germline, CDR1 is SEHNR, CDR2 FQNEAQ (reference sequence). Deletions cut 4 bases from V and 4 bases from J, with 17 bases between. The CDR3 is 16 residues long. As DNA, the CDR3 is TGTGCCAGCAGCTCGAGACTAGGATCGGGTTACAATGAGCAGTTCTTC. Amino acid sequence: CASSSRLGSGYNEQFF.

This rearrangement joins TRBV6-6 to TRBJ2-7; 7 nucleotides agree with TRBD1. From germline, CDR1 is MNHNY and CDR2 SVGAGI (reference sequence). The V gene end was trimmed by 6 bases and the J gene end by 6 bases; junction bases not matched to a gene: 8. This CDR3 contains 13 residues. The CDR3 nucleotides are TGTGCCAGCAGAAGGGACAGTTTGGGCGAGCAGTACTTC. Translated, it gives CASRRDSLGEQYF.

The V gene is TRBV19, the J gene TRBJ2-1; 9 nucleotides line up with TRBD2. Germline CDR1 LNHDA, CDR2 SQIVND (reference sequence). V lost 7 bases and J lost 10; bases outside the gene matches: 11. CDR3 size: 14 residues. CDR3 amino acids: CASNIRAGGQEQFF. The CDR3, as DNA: TGTGCCAGTAATATCCGAGCGGGAGGACAGGAGCAGTTCTTC.

The chain links TRBV5-1 to TRBJ1-2; 7 bases agree with TRBD1. The CDR3 is made up of 13 amino acids. Unmatched junction bases numbered 3, after V lost 4 bases and J lost 3 bases. Per germline, CDR1 SGHRS and CDR2 YFSETQ. The CDR3 nucleotides are TGCGCCAGCAGCCTGGGGACAGACTATGGCTACACCTTC. As protein: CASSLGTDYGYTF.

The chain recombines TRBV7-2 with TRBJ2-1; 11 bases map to TRBD2. CDR1 and CDR2 (germline): SGHTA, FQGNSA. The CDR3 consists of 17 residues. V shed 5 bases, J shed 3 bases, and the junction held 9 bases outside the gene matches. CDR3 protein: CASSPRIAGGFYNEQFF. CDR3 DNA: TGTGCCAGCAGCCCCCGGATAGCGGGAGGGTTCTACAATGAGCAGTTCTTC. Based on the CDR3 plus reference TRBV7-2 and TRBJ2-1, the full variable domain is GAGVSQSPSNKVTEKGKDVELRCDPISGHTALYWYRQSLGQGLEFLIYFQGNSAPDKSGLPSDRFSAERTGGSVSTLTIQRTQQEDSAVYLCASSPRIAGGFYNEQFFGPGTRLTVL.

V is TRBV6-5 and J is TRBJ2-7; weak D call: TRBD2 (5 bases). In germline, CDR1 is MNHEY, CDR2 SVGAGI. Trimming took off 6 bases at V and 2 bases at J, with 14 bases between the two ends. This CDR3 contains 14 residues. The CDR3 DNA reads as TGTGCCAGCAGCCCCTCTCGGGGTACCTACGAGCAGTACTTC. Its translation is CASSPSRGTYEQYF.

The chain uses TRBV9 and TRBJ1-2; D remains ambiguous. Per the germline V gene, CDR1 is SGDLS and CDR2 is YYNGEE. The CDR3 spans 15 residues. Trimming pared 0 bases from V and 4 bases from J, leaving 13 bases between. For the CDR3, the DNA is TGTGCCAGCAGCGTAGATCCGAGAAGGGTCTATGGCTACACCTTC. This codes for CASSVDPRRVYGYTF. The whole variable domain, remainder taken from reference TRBV9 and TRBJ1-2, is DSGVTQTPKHLITATGQRVTLRCSPRSGDLSVYWYQQSLDQGLQFLIQYYNGEERAKGNILERFSAQQFPDLHSELNLSSLELGDSALYFCASSVDPRRVYGYTFGSGTRLTVV.

The CDR3 region has the DNA TGTGCCAGCAGCGAATATACAGGGAGGAGAGAGACCCAGTACTTC. Translated: CASSEYTGRRETQYF. This chain uses TRBV5-5 with TRBJ2-5; either TRBD1 or TRBD2 may fit D (6 bases each). CDR1 SGHKS and CDR2 YYEKEE come from the germline V gene (reference sequence). Trimming shortened V by 4 bases and J by 4 bases, and 17 bases separated the two germline ends. The CDR3 runs to 15 residues.

In this sample, this clone turned up a few times. The V call is TRBV18, the J call TRBJ2-3; TRBD1 agrees at 9 bases. CDR3 length: 13 amino acids. V lost 6 bases and J lost 5; bases outside the gene matches: 3. The V gene's germline CDR1 is KGHSH and CDR2 LQKENI. This chain's CDR3 is CASSGQGKDTQYF. In DNA form, the CDR3 reads TGTGCCAGCTCGGGACAGGGCAAAGATACGCAGTATTTT.

The chain links TRBV7-9 to TRBJ1-1, with 7 bases identical to TRBD1. The CDR3 is made up of 14 amino acids. Germline V lookup: CDR1 SEHNR, CDR2 FQNEAQ (reference sequence). With V trimmed by 5 bases and J by 4 bases, 7 bases remained unmatched. CDR3 nucleotide sequence: TGTGCCAGCAGCCCGACAGGGTTACGCACTGAAGCTTTCTTT. Residues: CASSPTGLRTEAFF.

V usage is TRBV7-7 and J usage is TRBJ2-2; D is perhaps TRBD2 (6 bases). The germline CDR1 and CDR2 sequences are SSHAT and FNYEAQ (reference sequence). V was cut by 0 bases and J by 4 bases, with 9 bases left in between. This CDR3 spans 15 amino acids. This CDR3 is CASSLAGSGTGELFF. In DNA form, the CDR3 reads TGTGCCAGCAGCTTAGCCGGGAGTGGCACCGGGGAGCTGTTTTTT.

The CDR3 sequence: CASSQGDRLNEKLFF. The CDR3 DNA reads TGCGCCAGCAGCCAAGGCGACAGATTAAATGAAAAACTGTTTTTT. This chain joins TRBV4-1 and TRBJ1-4; D may be TRBD1 (5 bases). V gave up 1 base and J gave up 5 bases, with 11 bases separating them. The CDR3 loop spans 15 amino acids. Looked up from germline, CDR1 is MGHRA and CDR2 is YSYEKL.

V and J are TRBV6-5 and TRBJ2-7; possible D gene TRBD1, 6 bases. CDR1 is MNHEY and CDR2 is SVGAGI in the germline V gene. The CDR3 loop spans 14 amino acids. The V and J ends lost 6 bases and 0 bases respectively, with 12 bases between them. In DNA, the CDR3 is TGTGCCAGCAGCCGGGACACCGGCTCCTACGAGCAGTACTTC. Its translation is CASSRDTGSYEQYF.

The chain couples TRBV7-2 to TRBJ2-5, with D maybe TRBD2 (5 bases). This CDR3 is built from 14 residues. Germline CDR1 is SGHTA and CDR2 is FQGNSA. V was cut by 4 bases and J by 3 bases, with 12 bases left in between. CDR3 protein: CASSSERLKETQYF. The CDR3 DNA reads as TGTGCCAGCAGCTCCGAGCGGTTGAAAGAGACCCAGTACTTC.

This chain links TRBV21-1 with TRBJ2-7; the D call TRBD2 from the table was never checked on the DNA. TRBV21-1 has pseudogene status. CDR3 size: 16 residues. The CDR3 region is CASSKTVSSGSHEQYF. DNA for the CDR3: TGTGCCAGCAGCAAAACGGTATCCAGCGGGAGCCACGAGCAGTACTTC.

This CDR3 reads CASTAGPGQPLAGANVLTF. Here the CDR3 DNA reads TGTGCCAGTACCGCAGGCCCGGGACAGCCGCTCGCTGGGGCCAACGTCCTGACTTTC. J is TRBJ2-6 and V is TRBV19, with 7 bases lining up with TRBD1. This CDR3 spans 19 amino acids. The V segment lost 7 bases and the J segment 2 bases; nucleotides outside the gene matches: 17. Per germline, CDR1 LNHDA and CDR2 SQIVND (reference sequence).

The V call is TRBV7-8, the J call TRBJ1-5, with D unclear. This CDR3 region has 14 residues. Germline assignment: CDR1 SGHVS and CDR2 FQNEAQ. Trimming pared 1 base from V and 2 bases from J, leaving 6 bases between. CDR3 sequence reads: CASSLDPGNQPQHF. CDR3 bases: TGTGCCAGCAGCTTAGATCCCGGCAATCAGCCCCAGCATTTT.

The J gene is TRBJ2-3, the V gene TRBV5-4, with D unclear. Trimming removed 0 bases from V and 4 bases from J, with 6 bases in between. Germline CDR1 SGHNT, CDR2 YYREEE (reference sequence). The CDR3 spans 13 residues. In DNA, the CDR3 is TGTGCCAGCAGCTTGGATCCGTCAGATACGCAGTATTTT. This encodes CASSLDPSDTQYF.

CDR3 nucleotides: TGTGCCATCAGTGAGTCGCTAGCGGGCAATGAGCAGTTCTTC. It is translated as CAISESLAGNEQFF. V gene TRBV10-3 combines with J gene TRBJ2-1; 8 bases match TRBD2. The CDR3 loop spans 14 amino acids. Germline loops: CDR1 ENHRY, CDR2 SYGVKD. After removal of 0 bases from V and 6 bases from J, the junction contained 1 base not matched to a gene.

The chain recombines TRBV19 with TRBJ1-6; D remains unclear. V shed 2 bases and J shed 7 bases, with 6 bases lying between them. The CDR3 is 13 residues long. Germline assignment: CDR1 LNHDA and CDR2 SQIVND (reference sequence). The CDR3 spells CASSIRENSPLHF. The CDR3 DNA is TGTGCCAGTAGTATAAGGGAGAATTCACCCCTCCACTTT.

The V gene is TRBV7-9, the J gene TRBJ1-5; D is unresolved. From germline, CDR1 is SEHNR and CDR2 FQNEAQ (reference sequence). CDR3 length: 13 residues. The V end was cut by 5 bases, the J end by 5 bases, with 10 bases between. This chain's CDR3 is CASSRWGDQPQHF. CDR3 in DNA: TGTGCCAGCAGCCGATGGGGTGATCAGCCCCAGCATTTT.

CDR3 sequence reads: CASTWTGHSTDTQYF. The CDR3 DNA follows: TGTGCCAGTACCTGGACAGGACATAGCACAGATACGCAGTATTTT. The chain joins TRBV19 to TRBJ2-3; TRBD1 matches at 7 bases. V lost 7 bases and J lost 0; bases outside the gene matches: 7. The CDR3 runs 15 residues. Germline CDR1 and CDR2: LNHDA and SQIVND (reference sequence).

The chain uses TRBV7-2 and TRBJ1-5; D gene unclear. This CDR3 contains 16 residues. Germline CDR1 and CDR2: SGHTA and FQGNSA. V lost 5 bases and J 5 bases, leaving 19 bases between the germline ends. The CDR3 coding sequence is TGTGCCAGCAGCCCAGATTTGAGGGCAGTTTATCAGCCCCAGCATTTT. Translating it yields CASSPDLRAVYQPQHF.

In DNA, the CDR3 is TGTGCCAGCAATTTGGTGGGAGTTCAGTCCTACGAGCAGTACTTC. Amino acid sequence: CASNLVGVQSYEQYF. This chain joins TRBV2 and TRBJ2-7, with D possibly TRBD2 on 5 matching bases. The CDR3 is 15 amino acids. V was pared by 7 bases and J by 1 base, with 17 bases between. CDR1 is SNHLY, CDR2 FYNNEI, per germline.

This chain connects TRBV27 to TRBJ1-1; 10 bases are shared with TRBD1. CDR1 is MNHEY, CDR2 SMNVEV, per germline (reference sequence). Germline trimming cut 8 bases from V and 6 bases from J; bases unmatched to any gene: 6. The CDR3 runs 13 residues. The CDR3 is CASLAGQGSEAFF. The CDR3, as DNA: TGTGCCAGCTTGGCGGGACAGGGGTCTGAAGCTTTCTTT.

The V call is TRBV18, the J call TRBJ2-3, with D hard to call. Trimming pared 3 bases from V and 5 bases from J, leaving 6 bases between. The V gene's germline CDR1 is KGHSH and CDR2 LQKENI. The CDR3 is made up of 12 amino acids. As DNA, the CDR3 is TGTGCCAGCTCACCCGTTGAAGATACGCAGTATTTT. It yields the protein CASSPVEDTQYF.

This chain connects TRBV30 to TRBJ2-3; TRBD2 matches at 9 bases. Per the germline V gene, CDR1 is GTSNPN and CDR2 is SVGIG (reference sequence). This CDR3 region has 15 residues. J gave up 4 bases and V 1 base, and 6 bases lay outside the gene matches. CDR3: CAWSGGRAIADTQYF. The CDR3 coding sequence is TGTGCCTGGAGTGGCGGGAGGGCCATCGCAGATACGCAGTATTTT.

The genes are TRBV9 and TRBJ2-7; 8 bases are shared with TRBD2. Germline V gene data show CDR1 as SGDLS and CDR2 as YYNGEE. V gave up 4 bases and J gave up 6 bases; unmatched junction bases: 12. This CDR3 comprises 15 residues. CDR3 DNA: TGTGCCAGCAGCAACCGAGCGGGAGTGACCGGCGAGCAGTACTTC. Its translation: CASSNRAGVTGEQYF.

This rearrangement joins TRBV18 to TRBJ2-3, with TRBD2 as a possible D gene (6 bases). Looked up from germline, CDR1 is KGHSH and CDR2 is LQKENI. The CDR3 is 17 amino acids. Trimming left V 3 bases short and J 0 bases short, with 16 bases between. CDR3 protein: CASSPLGSGVSTDTQYF. The CDR3 DNA sequence: TGTGCCAGCTCACCGTTGGGTAGCGGAGTTAGCACAGATACGCAGTATTTT. Drawing the rest from reference TRBV18 and TRBJ2-3, the complete variable domain is NAGVMQNPRHLVRRRGQEARLRCSPMKGHSHVYWYRQLPEEGLKFMVYLQKENIIDESGMPKERFSAEFPKEGPSILRIQQVVRGDSAAYFCASSPLGSGVSTDTQYFGPGTRLTVL.